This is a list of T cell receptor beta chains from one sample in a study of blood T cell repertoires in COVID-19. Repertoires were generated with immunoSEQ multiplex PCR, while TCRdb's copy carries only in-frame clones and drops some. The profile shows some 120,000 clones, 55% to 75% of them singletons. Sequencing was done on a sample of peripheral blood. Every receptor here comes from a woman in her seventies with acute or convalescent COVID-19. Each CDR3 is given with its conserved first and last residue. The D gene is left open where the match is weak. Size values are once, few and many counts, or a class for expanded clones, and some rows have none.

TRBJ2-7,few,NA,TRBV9,CASSVVAYSYEQYF,TGTGCCAGCAGCGTAGTAGCCTACTCCTACGAGCAGTACTTC
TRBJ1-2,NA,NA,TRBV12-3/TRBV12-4,CASRRDSYYGYTF,TGTGCCAGCAGACGCGACAGTTACTATGGCTACACCTTC
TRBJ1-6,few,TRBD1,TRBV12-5,CASGFADRGSSPLHF,TGTGCTAGTGGTTTTGCGGACAGGGGTTCGTCACCCCTCCACTTT
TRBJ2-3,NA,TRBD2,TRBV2,CASLAGGGATGQYF,TGTGCCAGCCTGGCGGGCGGGGGGGCTACAGGGCAGTATTTT
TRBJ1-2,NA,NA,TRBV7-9,CASSLGELRGYTF,TGTGCCAGCAGCTTAGGGGAGCTGCGTGGCTACACCTTC
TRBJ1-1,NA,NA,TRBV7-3,CASSLFLLERGGTEAFF,TGTGCCAGCAGCTTATTTTTACTTGAGAGGGGGGGCACTGAAGCTTTCTTT
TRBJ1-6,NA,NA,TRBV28,CASSLYGAGSPLHF,TGTGCCAGCAGTTTATATGGGGCGGGATCACCCCTCCACTTT
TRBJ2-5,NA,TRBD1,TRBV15,CATSRGQGPLEAQYF,TGTGCCACCAGCAGAGGACAGGGGCCGCTTGAGGCCCAGTACTTC
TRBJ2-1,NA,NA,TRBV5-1,CASSLSRDFGRFDNEQFF,TGCGCCAGCAGCTTGTCTAGAGATTTTGGTAGATTTGACAATGAGCAGTTCTTC
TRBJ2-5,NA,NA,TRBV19,CASSLGQRETQYF,TGTGCCAGTAGTTTGGGACAACGGGAGACCCAGTACTTC
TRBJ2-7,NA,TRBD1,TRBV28,CASSWSPTGGPFSYEQYF,TGTGCCAGCAGTTGGAGTCCTACAGGGGGCCCTTTCTCCTACGAGCAGTACTTC
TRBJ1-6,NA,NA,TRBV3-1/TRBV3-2,CASSQGTGYNSPLHF,TGTGCCAGCAGCCAAGGTACAGGGTATAATTCACCCCTCCACTTT
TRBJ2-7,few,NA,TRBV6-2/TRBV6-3,CASSAPGISYEQYF,TGTGCCAGCAGTGCACCCGGGATCTCCTACGAGCAGTACTTC
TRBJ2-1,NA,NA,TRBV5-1,CASSSTGTNYNEQFF,TGCGCCAGCAGCTCAACCGGGACAAACTACAATGAGCAGTTCTTC
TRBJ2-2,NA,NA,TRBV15,CATSRPVQASGELFF,TGTGCCACCAGCAGACCGGTGCAGGCCAGCGGGGAGCTGTTTTTT
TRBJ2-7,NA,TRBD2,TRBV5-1,CASSLAGEGKQYF,TGCGCCAGCAGCTTGGCGGGGGAGGGCAAGCAGTACTTC
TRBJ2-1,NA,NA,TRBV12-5,CASGPEGGAAYNEQFF,TGTGCTAGTGGGCCGGAAGGGGGAGCAGCCTACAATGAGCAGTTCTTC
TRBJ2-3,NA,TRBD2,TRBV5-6,CASSFGLALSTDTQYF,TGTGCCAGCAGCTTCGGACTAGCGCTAAGCACAGATACGCAGTATTTT
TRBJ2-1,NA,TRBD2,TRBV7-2,CASSLAIAGGLGEQFF,TGTGCCAGCAGCTTAGCGATAGCGGGGGGGCTAGGGGAGCAGTTCTTC
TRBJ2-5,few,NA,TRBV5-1,CASSMVTGSQETQYF,TGCGCCAGCAGCATGGTCACCGGGAGTCAAGAGACCCAGTACTTC
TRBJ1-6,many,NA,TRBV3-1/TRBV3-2,CASSQDWGDSPLHF,TGTGCCAGCAGCCAAGATTGGGGGGATTCACCCCTCCACTTT
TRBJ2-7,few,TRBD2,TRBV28,CASSSGTSYEQYF,TGTGCCAGCAGCTCCGGGACTAGCTACGAGCAGTACTTC
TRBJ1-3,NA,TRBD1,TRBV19,CASTLDRYSGNTIYF,TGTGCCAGTACCCTGGACAGGTACTCTGGAAACACCATATATTTT
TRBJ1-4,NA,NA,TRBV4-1,CASSQEGVSNEKLFF,TGCGCCAGCAGCCAGGAGGGAGTGTCTAATGAAAAACTGTTTTTT
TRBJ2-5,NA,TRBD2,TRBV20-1,CSASRELAGARETQYF,TGCAGTGCTAGTCGGGAGCTAGCGGGAGCTAGGGAGACCCAGTACTTC
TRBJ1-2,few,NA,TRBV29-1,CSVEDRRDGYTF,TGCAGCGTTGAAGATCGACGGGATGGCTACACCTTC
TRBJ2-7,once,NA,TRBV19,CASRTRPGGPSSYEQYF,TGTGCCAGTAGAACACGACCGGGGGGCCCCAGCTCCTACGAGCAGTACTTC
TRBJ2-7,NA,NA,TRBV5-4,CASSLEGGGFTSYEQYF,TGTGCCAGCAGCTTGGAGGGTGGGGGGTTTACCTCCTACGAGCAGTACTTC
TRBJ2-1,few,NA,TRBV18,CASSKDRVLDNEQFF,TGTGCCAGCTCCAAGGACAGAGTATTAGACAATGAGCAGTTCTTC
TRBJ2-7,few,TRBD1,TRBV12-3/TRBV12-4,CASSLTGDEQYF,TGTGCCAGCAGTTTAACAGGGGACGAGCAGTACTTC
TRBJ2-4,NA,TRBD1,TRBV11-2,CASSLDGQGARTKNIQYF,TGTGCCAGCAGCTTAGACGGACAGGGGGCAAGGACCAAAAACATTCAGTACTTC
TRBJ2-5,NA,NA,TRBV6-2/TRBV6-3,CASSPGLRKRVQETQYF,TGTGCCAGCAGTCCGGGACTCCGAAAGAGGGTACAAGAGACCCAGTACTTC
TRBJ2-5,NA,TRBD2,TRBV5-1,CASSLGGGPKETQYF,TGCGCCAGCAGCTTGGGGGGAGGGCCGAAGGAGACCCAGTACTTC
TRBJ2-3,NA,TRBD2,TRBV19,CASSIRATSGGPGDTQYF,TGTGCCAGTAGTATAAGGGCGACTAGCGGGGGGCCTGGAGATACGCAGTATTTT
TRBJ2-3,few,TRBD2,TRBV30,CAWRDSPAGVSGTDTQYF,TGTGCCTGGAGAGACAGTCCGGCGGGGGTTTCGGGCACAGATACGCAGTATTTT
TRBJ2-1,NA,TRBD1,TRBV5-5,CASSRTGGYNEQFF,TGTGCCAGCAGCCGGACAGGGGGATACAATGAGCAGTTCTTC
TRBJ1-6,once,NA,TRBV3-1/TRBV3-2,CASSQAGNYNSPLHF,TGTGCCAGCAGCCAAGCAGGGAACTATAATTCACCCCTCCACTTT
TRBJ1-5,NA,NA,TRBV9,CASSVEPGRDQPQHF,TGTGCCAGCAGCGTAGAACCCGGGAGAGATCAGCCCCAGCATTTT
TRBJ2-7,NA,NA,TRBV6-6,CASSYSRDSYEQYF,TGTGCCAGCAGTTACTCGAGAGACTCCTACGAGCAGTACTTC
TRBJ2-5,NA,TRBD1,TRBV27,CASSLWSRGQETQYF,TGTGCCAGCAGTTTATGGTCCAGGGGGCAAGAGACCCAGTACTTC
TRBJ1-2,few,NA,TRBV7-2,CASSLARGDYGYTF,TGTGCCAGCAGCTTAGCGCGGGGGGACTATGGCTACACCTTC
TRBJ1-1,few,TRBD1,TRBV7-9,CASRMQGATGQNTEAFF,TGTGCCAGCAGAATGCAGGGGGCGACAGGCCAAAACACTGAAGCTTTCTTT
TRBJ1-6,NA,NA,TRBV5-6,CASSLISNSPLHF,TGTGCCAGCAGCTTGATTAGTAATTCACCCCTCCACTTT